The clone carrying this T cell receptor (beta chain) was found a few times. Its matching antigen is unknown. The sample is drawn from a study of early T cells in non-severe SARS-CoV-2 infection. Study overall: Chains were unpaired, as sequencing was done on bulk RNA from unsorted whole blood.

Regarding the study as a whole: Lookups in VDJdb leaned toward anti-spike CD8 responses and missed private and CD4 specificities.

Unique molecular identifiers tagged individual cDNA molecules. Using its own MiXCR run on the 5' RACE reads, TCRdb lists one record per CDR3 protein. This sample has some 70,000 distinct CDR3 sequences, with 4% to 5.5% found just once. J was trimmed by 2 bases and V by 5 bases; bases with no gene match: 12. The CDR3 contains 17 residues. The germline V gene has CDR1 SGHVS and CDR2 FQNEAQ. The rearrangement uses TRBV7-8 and TRBJ2-3; 8 positions match TRBD2. Sequenced: whole blood. This TCR came from an adult who was a healthcare worker with PCR-confirmed SARS-CoV-2 infection or an uninfected control (not recorded which). The CDR3 DNA reads as TGTGCCAGCAGCCACTCACAGCTAGCGGGTATCACAGATACGCAGTATTTT. This encodes CASSHSQLAGITDTQYF.